These T cell receptor beta chains were read from a single sample in a study of T cells in tumors after PD-1 blockade. Sequenced by immunoSEQ multiplex PCR; TCRdb stores in-frame clones only, minus some. This sample yields about 20,000 clones, of which 81% are seen a single time; 25% to 30% belongs to the top ten. The sequences come from PBMCs, collected after anti-PD-1 therapy. All receptors derive from a human donor with advanced basal cell or squamous cell carcinoma (not recorded which). Both conserved end residues are part of each CDR3. Each record gives: D gene, J gene, V gene, clone size, CDR3 protein, CDR3 DNA. A D gene is named only where the DNA matches it firmly. Size values are once, few and many counts, or a class for expanded clones, and some rows have none.

.,TRBJ2-5,TRBV24-1,medium-sized,CATSHADETQYF,TGTGCCACCAGTCATGCAGACGAGACCCAGTACTTC
.,TRBJ1-3,TRBV6-2/TRBV6-3,.,CASSLARPSGNTIYF,TGTGCCAGCAGTTTGGCTCGGCCCTCTGGAAACACCATATATTTT
TRBD2,TRBJ2-3,TRBV7-9,.,CASSPRDYPSTDTQYF,TGTGCCAGCAGCCCGAGGGACTACCCGAGCACAGATACGCAGTATTTT
.,TRBJ2-7,TRBV28,.,CAIAGQDYEQYF,TGTGCAATAGCCGGGCAGGACTACGAGCAGTACTTC
.,TRBJ2-7,TRBV28,.,CASSPTSSLGLSYEQYF,TGTGCCAGCAGCCCGACATCTTCGTTGGGCCTTAGCTACGAGCAGTACTTC
.,TRBJ1-1,TRBV5-4,.,CASSLGNLGDTEAFF,TGTGCCAGCAGCTTGGGGAACCTGGGGGACACTGAAGCTTTCTTT
TRBD1,TRBJ1-1,TRBV5-8,.,CASSLGQGLRDTEAFF,TGTGCCAGCAGCTTGGGACAGGGGTTGCGGGACACTGAAGCTTTCTTT
TRBD1,TRBJ2-7,TRBV19,.,CASSKDRGYSYEQYF,TGTGCCAGTAGTAAGGACAGGGGGTACTCCTACGAGCAGTACTTC
.,TRBJ1-5,TRBV19,once,CASRKNGDQPQHF,TGTGCCAGTAGAAAAAATGGGGATCAGCCCCAGCATTTT
TRBD2,TRBJ2-1,TRBV2,.,CASSRSLLAGGDNEQFF,TGTGCCAGCAGCCGATCGTTACTAGCGGGGGGGGACAATGAGCAGTTCTTC
TRBD2,TRBJ2-1,TRBV7-3,.,CASSLLSGGASNEQFF,TGTGCCAGCAGCTTACTCAGCGGGGGGGCCAGTAATGAGCAGTTCTTC
TRBD2,TRBJ2-7,TRBV4-1,.,CASSQGSGRLGEQYF,TGCGCCAGCAGCCAAGGTAGCGGGAGGTTAGGCGAGCAGTACTTC
.,TRBJ2-7,TRBV5-1,.,CASSPSGFSYEQYF,TGCGCCAGCAGCCCCTCGGGCTTCAGCTACGAGCAGTACTTC
TRBD1,TRBJ1-5,TRBV2,.,CASSEQGAVFIEPQHF,TGTGCCAGCAGTGAACAGGGGGCGGTTTTTATTGAGCCCCAGCATTTT
TRBD2,TRBJ2-2,TRBV3-1/TRBV3-2,.,CASSQVGGGANTGELFF,TGTGCCAGCAGCCAAGTAGGCGGGGGGGCAAACACCGGGGAGCTGTTTTTT
TRBD2,TRBJ2-5,TRBV9,few,CASSVGPAGGEETQYF,TGTGCCAGCAGCGTAGGCCCAGCGGGGGGTGAGGAGACCCAGTACTTC
.,TRBJ1-2,TRBV5-1,.,CASVATGAVGGYTF,TGCGCCAGCGTTGCGACAGGAGCCGTAGGTGGCTACACCTTC
.,TRBJ2-1,TRBV5-1,.,CASSVVNIGSYNEQFF,TGCGCCAGCAGCGTGGTGAATATAGGGTCCTACAATGAGCAGTTCTTC
TRBD2,TRBJ2-5,TRBV7-9,.,CASSTAVGGSETQYF,TGTGCCAGCAGCACCGCTGTGGGAGGGTCCGAGACCCAGTACTTC
.,TRBJ1-4,TRBV27,once,CASSLTGGYEKLFF,TGTGCCAGCAGTTTAACTGGGGGCTATGAAAAACTGTTTTTT
.,TRBJ2-5,TRBV5-1,.,CASSFTGDEQETQYF,TGCGCCAGCAGCTTTACGGGGGATGAACAAGAGACCCAGTACTTC
.,TRBJ1-1,TRBV7-9,medium-sized,CASSLADGPTEAFF,TGTGCCAGCAGCTTAGCCGACGGACCCACTGAAGCTTTCTTT
TRBD2,TRBJ2-7,TRBV6-5,once,CASRITSGDTYEQYF,TGTGCCAGCAGGATCACTAGCGGGGATACCTACGAGCAGTACTTC
.,TRBJ2-2,TRBV19,few,CASSVPRGLDTGELFF,TGTGCCAGTAGTGTCCCCAGGGGATTGGACACCGGGGAGCTGTTTTTT
.,TRBJ2-4,TRBV11-1,.,CASSPTQGAKNIQYF,TGTGCCAGCAGCCCGACACAGGGAGCCAAAAACATTCAGTACTTC
.,TRBJ2-5,TRBV18,.,CASSPPNQETQYF,TGTGCCAGCTCACCACCGAATCAGGAGACCCAGTACTTC
.,TRBJ2-1,TRBV11-3,.,CASSLRRLYNEQFF,TGTGCCAGCAGCTTGCGGCGGCTCTACAATGAGCAGTTCTTC
.,TRBJ1-1,TRBV7-9,few,CASSLWGFEDTEAFF,TGTGCCAGCAGCTTATGGGGTTTTGAGGACACTGAAGCTTTCTTT
TRBD1,TRBJ1-2,TRBV6-5,once,CASTRGTGVLGYTF,TGTGCCAGCACCCGGGGGACAGGGGTTCTTGGCTACACCTTC
TRBD1,TRBJ1-2,TRBV20-1,.,CSAGTGGPQQF,TGCAGTGCTGGAACAGGGGGCCCACAACAGTTC
TRBD1,TRBJ1-5,TRBV28,once,CASSRQGRGNQPQHF,TGTGCCAGCAGTAGACAGGGACGGGGCAATCAGCCCCAGCATTTT
TRBD1,TRBJ2-7,TRBV4-1,.,CASSQPFSTGTGPYEQYF,TGCGCCAGCAGCCAACCCTTTTCAACAGGGACAGGGCCCTACGAGCAGTACTTC
.,TRBJ1-1,TRBV29-1,.,CSVMQGFGTEAFF,TGCAGCGTTATGCAGGGATTCGGGACTGAAGCTTTCTTT
.,TRBJ1-1,TRBV5-5,.,CASSFYTGGQAEAFF,TGTGCCAGCAGCTTTTATACAGGTGGTCAGGCTGAAGCTTTCTTT
.,TRBJ2-7,TRBV5-4,.,CASSLDAGNEQYF,TGTGCCAGCAGCTTGGACGCAGGAAACGAGCAGTACTTC
TRBD1,TRBJ2-1,TRBV5-4,few,CATGGYNEQFF,TGTGCCACAGGGGGATACAATGAGCAGTTCTTC
.,TRBJ1-2,TRBV2,.,CASSDGRGDYGYTF,TGTGCCAGCAGTGATGGCAGAGGCGACTATGGCTACACCTTC
TRBD2,TRBJ2-7,TRBV28,.,CASSLLADLKEQYF,TGTGCCAGCAGTTTACTAGCGGACCTTAAAGAGCAGTACTTC
.,TRBJ2-1,TRBV9,few,CASSVSSLGNEQFF,TGTGCCAGCAGCGTATCCAGCTTGGGCAATGAGCAGTTCTTC
TRBD2,TRBJ2-7,TRBV5-1,.,CASSLSGSAYEQYF,TGCGCCAGCAGCTTAAGCGGGAGTGCCTACGAGCAGTACTTC
.,TRBJ1-3,TRBV6-5,.,CASDDKWTNTIYF,TGTGCCAGCGATGACAAATGGACGAACACCATATATTTT
.,TRBJ2-5,TRBV2,once,CASSGQPRETQYF,TGTGCCAGCAGTGGACAGCCCCGGGAGACCCAGTACTTC
TRBD2,TRBJ2-1,TRBV5-4,once,CASRAGAGDEQFF,TGTGCCAGCAGGGCGGGAGCCGGGGATGAGCAGTTCTTC
.,TRBJ2-2,TRBV4-1,few,CARDPEIRNTGELFF,TGCGCCAGAGACCCGGAAATACGAAACACCGGGGAGCTGTTTTTT
.,TRBJ1-2,TRBV19,.,CASSIAGEEYGYTF,TGTGCCAGTAGTATAGCTGGGGAGGAGTATGGCTACACCTTC
TRBD1,TRBJ1-5,TRBV2,few,CASSDFGTGALNQPQHF,TGTGCCAGCAGTGATTTCGGGACAGGGGCTCTCAATCAGCCCCAGCATTTT
TRBD1,TRBJ2-7,TRBV7-8,.,CASSALGQIYEQYF,TGTGCCAGCAGCGCCCTGGGACAGATCTACGAGCAGTACTTC
.,TRBJ2-7,TRBV19,.,CASSTPGTVPYEQYF,TGTGCCAGTAGTACCCCCGGGACGGTTCCCTACGAGCAGTACTTC
TRBD1,TRBJ1-2,TRBV7-9,few,CASSPGGQADNYGYTF,TGTGCCAGCAGCCCAGGGGGGCAGGCGGATAACTATGGCTACACCTTC
.,TRBJ2-1,TRBV7-9,.,CASSPPSHYEQFF,TGTGCCAGCAGCCCCCCATCCCATTATGAGCAGTTCTTC
.,TRBJ2-2,TRBV11-3,.,CASGIRGTNTGELFF,TGTGCCAGCGGCATTCGGGGGACGAACACCGGGGAGCTGTTTTTT
.,TRBJ1-1,TRBV6-5,.,CASSYRDSGAEAFF,TGTGCCAGCAGTTACAGGGACTCCGGCGCTGAAGCTTTCTTT
.,TRBJ1-2,TRBV10-3,.,CAIHNGGDYGYTF,TGTGCCATCCATAATGGGGGTGACTATGGCTACACCTTC